This T cell receptor (beta chain) was sequenced for a study of T-cell reconstitution after alpha-beta-depleted transplantation in children. On this clonotype: Germline is not matched at one junction end, which may reflect a read error.

The authors prepared the TCRbeta library with unique molecular identifiers. TCRdb reprocessed the PCR reads with MiXCR, giving one entry per CDR3 protein. This table holds about 540,000 distinct CDR3 sequences, 15% to 20% found once. Germline values: CDR1 ENHRY, CDR2 SYGVKD. The CDR3 extends over 17 amino acids. This TCR derives from a human donor who donated a stem cell graft to a child with acute lymphoblastic leukemia. Here the sequenced sample was PBMCs from the stem cell graft donor, taken from the stem cell graft. This chain links TRBV10-3 with TRBJ2-3; the match to TRBD1 covers 7 bases. CDR3 DNA sequence: TGTGCCATCAGTGAGCCCCACAAAGGGGGCAGAACAGCTACGCAGTATTTT. Translation: CAISEPHKGGRTATQYF.